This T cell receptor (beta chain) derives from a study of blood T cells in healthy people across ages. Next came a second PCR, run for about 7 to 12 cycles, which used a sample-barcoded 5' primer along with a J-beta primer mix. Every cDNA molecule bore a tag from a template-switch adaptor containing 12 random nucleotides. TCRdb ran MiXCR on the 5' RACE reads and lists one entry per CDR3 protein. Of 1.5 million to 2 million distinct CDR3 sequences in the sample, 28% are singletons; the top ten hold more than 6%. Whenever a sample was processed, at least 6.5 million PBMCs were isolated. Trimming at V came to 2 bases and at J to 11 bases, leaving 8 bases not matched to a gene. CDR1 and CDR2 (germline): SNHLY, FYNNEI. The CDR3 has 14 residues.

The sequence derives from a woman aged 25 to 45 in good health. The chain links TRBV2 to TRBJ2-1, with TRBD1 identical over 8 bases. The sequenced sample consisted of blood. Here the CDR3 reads CASSEFRGRQKQFF. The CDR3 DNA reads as TGTGCCAGCAGTGAATTCAGGGGGCGGCAGAAGCAGTTCTTC. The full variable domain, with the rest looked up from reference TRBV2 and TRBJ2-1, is EPEVTQTPSHQVTQMGQEVILRCVPISNHLYFYWYRQILGQKVEFLVSFYNNEISEKSEIFDDQFSVERPDGSNFTLKIRSTKLEDSAMYFCASSEFRGRQKQFFGPGTRLTVL.